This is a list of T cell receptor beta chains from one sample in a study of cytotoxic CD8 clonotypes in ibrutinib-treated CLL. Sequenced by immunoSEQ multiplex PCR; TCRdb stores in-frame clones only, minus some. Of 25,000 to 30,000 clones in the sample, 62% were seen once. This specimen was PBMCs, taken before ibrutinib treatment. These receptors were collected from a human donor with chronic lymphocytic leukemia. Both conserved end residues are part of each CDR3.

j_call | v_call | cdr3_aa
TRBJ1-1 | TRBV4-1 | CASSQLTAENTEAFF
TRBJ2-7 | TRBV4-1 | CASSSSRDREQYF
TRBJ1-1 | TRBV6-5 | CASSFDGTEAFF
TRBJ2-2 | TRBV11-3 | CASSLGGTANTGELFF
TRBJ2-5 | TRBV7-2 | CASSSQASGGGETQYF
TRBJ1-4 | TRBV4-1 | CASSLGGGEEKLFF
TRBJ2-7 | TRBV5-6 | CASTGQARLYEQYF
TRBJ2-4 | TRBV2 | CASQAGENIQYF
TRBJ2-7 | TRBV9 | CASSVGTSGSYEQYF
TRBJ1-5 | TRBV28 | CASSSQQYSNQPQHF
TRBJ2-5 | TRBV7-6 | CASSWEGETQYF
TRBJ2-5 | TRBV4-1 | CASSTGLAGPETQYF
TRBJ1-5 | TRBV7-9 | CASSQDGNQPQHF
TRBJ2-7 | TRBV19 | CASSMGTSGTGAYYEQYF
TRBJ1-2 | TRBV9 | CASSVEWGDGYTF
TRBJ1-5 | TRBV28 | CASSGQGGGQPQHF
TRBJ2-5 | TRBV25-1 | CASTTGPHQETQYF
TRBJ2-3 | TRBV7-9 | CASSLWASGSTDTQYF
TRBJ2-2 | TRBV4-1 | CASSQLDTGELFF
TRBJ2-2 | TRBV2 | CARGSDTGELFF
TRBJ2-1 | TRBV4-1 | CASRLRRSSGGPLGSYNEQFF
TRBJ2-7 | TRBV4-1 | CASSQGSGARAYEQYF
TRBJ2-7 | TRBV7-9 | CASSLAGDILRDEQYF
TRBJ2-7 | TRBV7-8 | CASSFGLGGKYEQYF
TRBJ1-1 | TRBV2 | CAGTGSHTEAFF
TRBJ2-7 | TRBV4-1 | CASSHAGTGSYEQYF
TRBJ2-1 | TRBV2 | CASSLGAQFF
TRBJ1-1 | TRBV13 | CASSHRGTNTEAFF
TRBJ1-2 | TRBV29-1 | CSVVVEGSYTF
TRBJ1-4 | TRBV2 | CASSEGVWEKLFF
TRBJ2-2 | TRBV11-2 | CATSIQGRGELFF
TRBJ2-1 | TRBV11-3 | CASSLDTSRVQFF
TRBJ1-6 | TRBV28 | CASTYSEGVSYNSPLHF
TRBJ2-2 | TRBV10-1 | CASSPAIANTGELFF
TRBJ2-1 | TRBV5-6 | CASSVASGSEQFF
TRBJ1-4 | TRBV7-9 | CASSTAVGEKLFF
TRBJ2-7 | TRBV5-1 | CASSLLVETGEQYF
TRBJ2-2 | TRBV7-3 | CASSPHETGELFF
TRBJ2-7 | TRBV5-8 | CASSPGGAYEQYF
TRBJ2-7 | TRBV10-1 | CASRPTGLAESYEQYF
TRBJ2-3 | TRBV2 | CASTPLAGGKDTQYF